The 3 T cell receptor beta chains given below trace back to one sample, sequenced in a study of low-dose radiotherapy and immunotherapy resistance in tumors. Time point: after trial treatment. Treatment here: LDRT plus nivolumab, ipilimumab, low-dose cyclophosphamide and aspirin (RACIN trial). TRAV and TRBV primers primed cDNA for both TCRalpha and TCRbeta. With a V-primer adapter and a constant-region primer, TCRs were amplified for approximately 19 PCR cycles. TCRdb passed the reads through MiXCR, listing each CDR3 protein once. Of about 80,000 distinct CDR3 sequences listed, less than 20% were seen once; the top ten hold 1.1% to 1.5%. The starting material was PBMCs, obtained after low-dose radiotherapy plus immunotherapy. The receptors were gathered from a male donor with prostate cancer.

Ten or more counts support this clonotype. CDR3: CAWGMGKRTDTQYF. CDR3 DNA: TGTGCCTGGGGCATGGGGAAAAGGACAGATACGCAGTATTTT. The chain joins TRBV30 to TRBJ2-3; D gene uncertain. The CDR3 extends over 14 amino acids. Germline V CDR1 and CDR2: GTSNPN, SVGIG (reference sequence). Between the trimmed V and J ends, which lost 5 bases and 3 bases, there was a span of 15 bases. Looking up the rest from reference TRBV30 and TRBJ2-3 gives the full variable domain: SQTIHQWPATLVQPVGSPLSLECTVEGTSNPNLYWYRQAAGRGLQLLFYSVGIGQISSEVPQNLSASRPQDRQFILSSKKLLLSDSGFYLCAWGMGKRTDTQYFGPGTRLTVL.

This clonotype was recorded many times. The chain links TRBV29-1 to TRBJ2-7; D remains ambiguous. The CDR3 consists of 12 residues. Germline V lookup: CDR1 SQVTM, CDR2 ANQGSEA. The germline V and J ends were trimmed by 2 bases and 6 bases, with 11 bases remaining between them. CDR3 DNA: TGCAGCGTTGAACGAGTGTACGGCGAGCAGTACTTC. This sequence encodes CSVERVYGEQYF.

In its sample, this clonotype was seen many times. The chain has TRBV19 and TRBJ1-3, with D hard to call. Deletions cut 3 bases from V and 0 bases from J, with 9 bases between. CDR1 is LNHDA, CDR2 SQIVND, per germline (reference sequence). The CDR3 totals 15 residues. The CDR3 DNA reads as TGTGCCAGTAGTATGATGACCGTCTCTGGAAACACCATATATTTT. Residues: CASSMMTVSGNTIYF.